Presented here are 25 T cell receptor beta chains from one specimen sequenced in a study of metastatic and nonmetastatic thyroid tumors. Through MiXCR, TCRdb re-clonotyped the PCR reads. The table records around 16,000 clones, under 30% of them present only once. Each patient went into thyroid surgery without having received any treatment. The sample was blood. These receptor sequences come from a male donor with papillary thyroid cancer or a benign thyroid nodule (not recorded which). Some clones in this sample may be carry-over from other donors' samples.

The chain uses TRBV18 and TRBJ2-1; D gene ambiguous. Germline V CDR1 and CDR2: KGHSH, LQKENI. The CDR3 has 15 amino acids. V lost 2 bases and J 0 bases, leaving 8 bases between the germline ends. CDR3 DNA: TGTGCCAGCTCACCAACGAGGAGCTCCTACAATGAGCAGTTCTTC. This codes for CASSPTRSSYNEQFF.

This chain joins TRBV5-8 and TRBJ2-7, with a tentative D call TRBD2 (5 bases). This CDR3 comprises 14 residues. In germline, CDR1 is SGHTS, CDR2 YDEGEE. Trimming pared 6 bases from V and 3 bases from J, leaving 16 bases between. The CDR3 region has the DNA TGTGCCAGCAACGAGCGGAGGCCAATCTACGAGCAGTACTTC. It encodes CASNERRPIYEQYF.

At least ten counts were recorded for this clone. The chain employs TRBV11-2 and TRBJ2-7; 10 bases agree with TRBD1. The junction had 10 bases not matched to a gene; V was cut back by 3 bases and J by 5 bases. CDR3 size: 16 residues. Germline values: CDR1 SGHAT, CDR2 FQNNGV. The chain's CDR3 is CASSFPPGTGVDEQYF. The CDR3 DNA sequence: TGTGCCAGCAGCTTCCCGCCGGGGACAGGGGTAGACGAGCAGTACTTC.

There are many counts of this clone. The gene calls are TRBV28 and TRBJ1-2; D gene uncertain. Germline assignment: CDR1 MDHEN and CDR2 SYDVKM. CDR3 size: 13 residues. V gave up 6 bases and J gave up 8 bases, with 16 bases separating them. CDR3 residues: CASSPSWVRGYTF. As DNA, the CDR3 is TGTGCCAGCAGCCCTTCGTGGGTAAGAGGCTACACCTTC.

This chain joins TRBV7-2 and TRBJ1-5; the D is unclear. Per germline, CDR1 SGHTA and CDR2 FQGNSA. V gave up 5 bases and J gave up 9 bases, with 14 bases separating them. CDR3 length: 13 amino acids. CDR3 sequence: CASSVLDARPQHF. CDR3 coding DNA: TGTGCCAGCAGCGTACTCGACGCCAGGCCCCAGCATTTT.

The CDR3 here is CASSLPLHGPEQFF. Here the CDR3 DNA reads TGTGCCAGCAGCTTGCCCCTACACGGTCCTGAGCAGTTCTTC. This sequence joins TRBV5-5 and TRBJ2-1; no clear D. Looked up from germline, CDR1 is SGHKS and CDR2 is YYEKEE (reference sequence). The V end was cut by 1 base, the J end by 9 bases, with 14 bases between. This CDR3 spans 14 amino acids.

This clone occurred many times. The gene calls are TRBV7-9 and TRBJ2-5; D unresolved. The CDR3 spans 12 residues. Germline values: CDR1 SEHNR, CDR2 FQNEAQ (reference sequence). With 1 base removed from V and 5 bases from J, the gap between germline ends came to 5 bases. For the CDR3, the DNA is TGTGCCAGCAGCTTAGAGGCCGAGACCCAGTACTTC. This encodes CASSLEAETQYF.

The chain has TRBV15 and TRBJ1-5; D call uncertain. The CDR3 is 12 residues long. The germline gives CDR1 LNHNV, CDR2 YYDKDF (reference sequence). With 0 bases removed from V and 6 bases from J, the gap between germline ends came to 3 bases. The CDR3 sequence is CATSRDFQPQHF. CDR3 DNA sequence: TGTGCCACCAGCAGAGATTTTCAGCCCCAGCATTTT. The variable domain in full, completed from reference TRBV15 and TRBJ1-5, reads DAMVIQNPRYQVTQFGKPVTLSCSQTLNHNVMYWYQQKSSQAPKLLFHYYDKDFNNEADTPDNFQSRRPNTSFCFLDIRSPGLGDTAMYLCATSRDFQPQHFGDGTRLSIL.

The chain couples TRBV20-1 to TRBJ1-3; TRBD1 might be the D (5 bases). Germline values: CDR1 DFQATT, CDR2 SNEGSKA (reference sequence). This CDR3 region has 13 residues. Trimming left V 3 bases short and J 6 bases short, with 12 bases between. DNA of the CDR3: TGCAGTGCTAGGTATCAGGGCCTAAACACCATATATTTT. This sequence encodes CSARYQGLNTIYF.

V usage is TRBV20-1 and J usage is TRBJ1-6, with D possibly matching TRBD1 (6 bases). The germline gives CDR1 DFQATT, CDR2 SNEGSKA (reference sequence). Trimming left V 6 bases short and J 3 bases short, with 12 bases between. The CDR3 has 14 amino acids. Here the CDR3 DNA reads TGCAGTGCGAGGACGACAGGCTATAATTCACCCCTCCACTTT. Amino acids: CSARTTGYNSPLHF.

This clone was observed many times. The chain couples TRBV5-1 to TRBJ1-3; D call uncertain. The CDR3 extends over 15 amino acids. The germline CDR1 and CDR2 sequences are SGHRS and YFSETQ. Between the trimmed V and J ends, which lost 4 bases and 1 base, there was a span of 12 bases. For the CDR3, the DNA is TGCGCCAGCAGCGGAGGAGACCTTTCTGGAAACACCATATATTTT. It is translated as CASSGGDLSGNTIYF.

This clone was seen repeatedly, ten times or more. The rearrangement joins TRBV3-1 to TRBJ2-1, with D maybe TRBD2 (6 bases). This CDR3 region has 12 residues. Trimming took 6 bases from V and 8 from J, leaving 11 bases between them. From germline, CDR1 is LGHDT and CDR2 YNNKEL (reference sequence). CDR3 in amino acids: CASSNRDYEQFF. In DNA, the CDR3 is TGTGCCAGCAGTAACCGGGACTATGAGCAGTTCTTC.

The genes are TRBV20-1 and TRBJ2-7, with 7 bases lining up with TRBD1. With V trimmed by 5 bases and J by 6 bases, 22 bases remained unmatched. This CDR3 has 17 residues. Germline lookup yields CDR1 DFQATT and CDR2 SNEGSKA (reference sequence). The DNA for the CDR3 is TGCAGTGCTTGGAGACCCGGACAGGTGGGGGCGCGGAGCGAGCAGTACTTC. It specifies CSAWRPGQVGARSEQYF.

This clone is categorized as medium-sized. The genes are TRBV20-1 and TRBJ2-2; D is undetermined. The ends were cut back, 7 bases at V and 0 bases at J, with 12 bases in the middle. Germline CDR1 DFQATT, CDR2 SNEGSKA (reference sequence). The CDR3 extends over 14 amino acids. CDR3 nucleotide sequence: TGCAGTGTCCCCGCTAGAGCGAACACCGGGGAGCTGTTTTTT. This sequence encodes CSVPARANTGELFF.

There are many counts of this clone. The sample carries other DNA sequences with the same CDR3. The chain joins TRBV9 to TRBJ2-1, with TRBD2 identical over 9 bases. The CDR3 extends over 15 amino acids. CDR1 and CDR2 (germline): SGDLS, YYNGEE. Trimming removed 1 base from V and 7 bases from J; junction bases left unmatched: 6. The CDR3 reads CASSVYAGGPNEQFF. The CDR3 nucleotides read TGTGCCAGCAGCGTATACGCGGGGGGGCCAAATGAGCAGTTCTTC.

Within the sample, this clone is medium-sized (0.01 to 0.1%). The gene calls are TRBV11-2 and TRBJ1-4; D ambiguous. The CDR3 spans 14 residues. Trimming took 3 bases from V and 14 from J, leaving 19 bases between them. Germline V CDR1 and CDR2: SGHAT, FQNNGV. CDR3 in DNA: TGTGCCAGCAGCTTCTCAGGATTGTCAATGGGGCTGTTTTTT. It yields the protein CASSFSGLSMGLFF.

This clone was detected ten times or more. The V and J genes are TRBV10-1 and TRBJ2-5; 10 bases agree with TRBD2. CDR3 length: 15 residues. CDR1 is WNHNN, CDR2 SYGVQD, per germline (reference sequence). V trimming: 5 bases; J trimming: 2 bases; junction bases outside the gene matches: 5. The CDR3 nucleotides are TGCGCCAGCAGTAAAGCTAGCGGGAGACAAGAGACCCAGTACTTC. Its translation: CASSKASGRQETQYF.

By its share, this clone is medium-sized. CDR3 sequence (DNA): TGCAGTGCGAGACAGGGGGGGACTGAAGCTTTCTTT. This translates into CSARQGGTEAFF. V is TRBV20-1 and J is TRBJ1-1; the match to TRBD1 covers 9 bases. Germline V CDR1 and CDR2: DFQATT, SNEGSKA (reference sequence). The V and J ends lost 6 bases and 5 bases, in that order; junction bases with no gene match: 4. The CDR3 spans 12 residues.

Sample share makes this clone medium-sized. This sequence joins TRBV19 and TRBJ1-5; D gene ambiguous. V lost 1 base and J 6 bases, leaving 7 bases between the germline ends. Germline CDR1 and CDR2: LNHDA and SQIVND (reference sequence). This CDR3 region has 13 residues. The CDR3 reads CASSIGASQPQHF. Written as DNA, the CDR3 is TGTGCCAGTAGTATAGGGGCGAGTCAGCCCCAGCATTTT.

This clone is termed medium-sized. The J gene is TRBJ2-2, the V gene TRBV19; D uncertain. Between the trimmed V and J ends, which lost 5 bases and 7 bases, there was a span of 11 bases. The CDR3 totals 13 residues. Germline V CDR1 and CDR2: LNHDA, SQIVND (reference sequence). The CDR3 is CASSQNLNGELFF. CDR3 DNA sequence: TGTGCCAGTAGTCAAAACTTAAACGGGGAGCTGTTTTTT.

This clone has only a few counts. This chain links TRBV25-1 with TRBJ1-2; 7 bases are a match to TRBD1. The CDR3 totals 15 residues. V gave up 3 bases and J gave up 3 bases; unmatched junction bases: 7. Germline loops: CDR1 MGHDK, CDR2 SYGVNS. CDR3 loop: CASSDPSRGDYGYTF. CDR3 in DNA: TGTGCCAGCAGTGATCCGAGCAGGGGGGACTATGGCTACACCTTC.

The chain uses TRBV7-9 and TRBJ1-4; D call uncertain. Germline lookup yields CDR1 SEHNR and CDR2 FQNEAQ (reference sequence). The CDR3 has 13 amino acids. Trimming pared 4 bases from V and 7 bases from J, leaving 10 bases between. CDR3 in amino acids: CASSSRGGEKLFF. The CDR3 nucleotides read TGTGCCAGCAGCTCCCGGGGTGGTGAAAAACTGTTTTTT.

This clone was picked up many times. The chain uses TRBV5-5 and TRBJ1-1, with TRBD1 as a possible D gene (6 bases). Germline CDR1 SGHKS, CDR2 YYEKEE (reference sequence). The CDR3 has 14 amino acids. Trimming left V 5 bases short and J 3 bases short, with 14 bases between. CDR3 nucleotides: TGTGCCAGCAGTCTTGGGGGGCAAGACACTGAAGCTTTCTTT. Translated: CASSLGGQDTEAFF.

As for this clone: The junction shows a germline mismatch at one end, possibly a read error. This sequence joins TRBV7-6 and TRBJ2-7; perhaps TRBD1 as D (6 bases). The CDR3 is made up of 14 amino acids. Germline V gene lookup returns CDR1 SGHVS and CDR2 FNYEAQ. The CDR3 nucleotides are TGTGCCATCAGCAACGTACAGGGAGATCCCGAGCAGTACTTC. It translates to CAISNVQGDPEQYF. The full variable domain, rest sourced from reference TRBV7-6 and TRBJ2-7, is GAGVSQSPRYKVTKRGQDVALRCDPISGHVSLYWYRQALGQGPEFLTYFNYEAQQDKSGLPNDRFSAERPEGSISTLTIQRTEQRDSAMYRCAISNVQGDPEQYFGPGTRLTVT.

This clone is labeled as medium-sized. J is TRBJ2-1 and V is TRBV11-3; D is undetermined. V lost 2 bases and J 5 bases, leaving 7 bases between the germline ends. The germline CDR1 and CDR2 sequences are SGHNT and YENEEA. CDR3 length: 13 residues. CDR3 sequence reads: CASSLSQNNEQFF. The CDR3 DNA follows: TGTGCCAGCAGCTTATCCCAAAACAATGAGCAGTTCTTC.